This T cell receptor (beta chain) appears in the sequencing data of a study of blood T cell repertoires in COVID-19. Study-wide background: Sources were T cells, B-cell-depleted T cells, or PBMCs; the material itself was cDNA or gDNA.

Per the original methods: From reference gene primer amplification, estimates of nucleated cell counts were derived. Generated by immunoSEQ multiplex PCR, the TCRdb table keeps only in-frame clones and is missing some. V and J calls and clone size are as listed in that table; D and trimming were resolved from the DNA. The sample has over 45,000 clones; around 80% are singletons. The V gene's germline CDR1 is SGHDT and CDR2 YYEEEE. Trimming took 2 bases from V and 3 from J; bases not matched to a gene: 5. CDR3 length equals 15 residues. The sequence came from a human donor in a cohort sampled during active or convalescent COVID-19. Sequencing was done on a sample of peripheral blood. The chain uses TRBV5-6 and TRBJ1-1; 9 bases are a match to TRBD1. CDR3 region: CASSFYRGQYTEAFF. CDR3 in DNA: TGTGCCAGCAGCTTCTACAGGGGGCAGTACACTGAAGCTTTCTTT.